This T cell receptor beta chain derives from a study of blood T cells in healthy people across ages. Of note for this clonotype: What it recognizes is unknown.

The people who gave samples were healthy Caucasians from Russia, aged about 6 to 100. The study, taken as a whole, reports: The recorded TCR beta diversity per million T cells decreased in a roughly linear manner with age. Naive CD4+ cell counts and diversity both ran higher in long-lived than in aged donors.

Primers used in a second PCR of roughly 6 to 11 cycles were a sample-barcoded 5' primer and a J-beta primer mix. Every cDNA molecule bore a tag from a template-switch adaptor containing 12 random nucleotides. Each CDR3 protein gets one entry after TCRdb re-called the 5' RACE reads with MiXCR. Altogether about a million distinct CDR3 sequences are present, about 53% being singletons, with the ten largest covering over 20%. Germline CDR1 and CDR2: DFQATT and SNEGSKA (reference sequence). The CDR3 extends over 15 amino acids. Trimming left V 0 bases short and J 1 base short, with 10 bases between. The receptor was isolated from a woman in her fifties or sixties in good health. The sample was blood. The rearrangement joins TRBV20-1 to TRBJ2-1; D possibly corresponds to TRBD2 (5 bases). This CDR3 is CSARDQWESYNEQFF. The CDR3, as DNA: TGCAGTGCTAGAGATCAGTGGGAGTCCTACAATGAGCAGTTCTTC.